These 4 T cell receptor beta chains came from one sample sequenced in a study of blood T cells in healthy people across ages (dated by TCRdb to the mid-2010s). The library was built by means of 5' RACE. The second PCR ran for about 7 to 11 cycles and used a J-beta primer mix along with a sample-barcoded 5' primer. TCRdb reworked the public reads: Q25 trimming with fastp, MiXCR clone assembly, productive beta chains retained. Each entry is one CDR3 protein sequence, shown with its most common DNA and genes. The sample includes around 2 million distinct CDR3 sequences, with roughly two fifths observed a single time. Together, the top ten hold 20% to 25% of the sample. The sequenced material came from blood. The origin of the receptors is a human donor in good health.

The chain carries TRBV6-5 and TRBJ1-1; D may be TRBD1 (6 bases). CDR3 length: 14 residues. Trimming pared 5 bases from V and 6 bases from J, leaving 16 bases between. Per germline, CDR1 MNHEY and CDR2 SVGAGI. CDR3 in amino acids: CASSESGEKAEAFF. The DNA of the CDR3 is TGTGCCAGCAGTGAATCAGGGGAGAAGGCTGAAGCTTTCTTT.

The CDR3 DNA reads as TGCAGCGCTCGGGACAGGGACGGTGGCTACACCTTC. Translated, it gives CSARDRDGGYTF. The chain uses TRBV29-1 and TRBJ1-2, with 9 bases matching TRBD1. This CDR3 spans 12 amino acids. Germline V gene lookup returns CDR1 SQVTM and CDR2 ANQGSEA. V was pared by 7 bases and J by 7 bases, with 7 bases of the junction left unmatched.

This clonotype came up a few times. This sequence joins TRBV12-3 or TRBV12-4 and TRBJ1-1; 7 positions agree with TRBD1. This CDR3 comprises 14 residues. With 6 bases clipped from V and 4 bases from J, the junction kept 8 bases outside the gene matches. CDR3 DNA sequence: TGTGCCAGCAGGGACCACAGGGGTATCACTGAAGCTTTCTTT. Encoded protein: CASRDHRGITEAFF.

V gene TRBV5-1 combines with J gene TRBJ1-1; 7 bases are a match to TRBD1. The CDR3 totals 12 residues. Germline trimming cut 4 bases from V and 6 bases from J; bases unmatched to any gene: 3. Germline V lookup: CDR1 SGHRS, CDR2 YFSETQ. CDR3 in DNA: TGCGCCAGCAGCAACAGGGGCCCTGAAGCTTTCTTT. Translating it yields CASSNRGPEAFF.